The clone carrying this T cell receptor beta chain was counted a few times. Its antigen remains unknown. The entry originates in a study of response to subunit inactivated influenza vaccine. Study-wide results and caveats: Only a handful of new T cells, the authors suggested, are recruited with each seasonal influenza vaccination.

CDR1 and CDR2 (germline): GTSNPN, SVGIG (reference sequence). The CDR3 is 14 amino acids. The ends were cut back, 0 bases at V and 7 bases at J, with 10 bases in the middle. One entry per CDR3 protein, called by TCRdb with MiXCR from the RT-PCR reads. The data contain 200,000 to 250,000 distinct CDR3 sequences, 10% to 15% of them seen just once; the ten biggest clones take up approximately 8.3%. The sequence was collected from a man aged 45-65 years who received an inactivated influenza vaccine. The sequencing here drew on non-naive T cells sorted from PBMCs, taken 14 to 15 days before vaccination. V and J are TRBV30 and TRBJ1-6; no definite D call. In nucleotides, the CDR3 is TGTGCCTGGAGTGTACGGTTGGAGAATTCACCCCTCCACTTT. Translated: CAWSVRLENSPLHF. The entire variable domain, with the rest obtained from reference TRBV30 and TRBJ1-6, is as follows: SQTIHQWPATLVQPVGSPLSLECTVEGTSNPNLYWYRQAAGRGLQLLFYSVGIGQISSEVPQNLSASRPQDRQFILSSKKLLLSDSGFYLCAWSVRLENSPLHFGNGTRLTVT.